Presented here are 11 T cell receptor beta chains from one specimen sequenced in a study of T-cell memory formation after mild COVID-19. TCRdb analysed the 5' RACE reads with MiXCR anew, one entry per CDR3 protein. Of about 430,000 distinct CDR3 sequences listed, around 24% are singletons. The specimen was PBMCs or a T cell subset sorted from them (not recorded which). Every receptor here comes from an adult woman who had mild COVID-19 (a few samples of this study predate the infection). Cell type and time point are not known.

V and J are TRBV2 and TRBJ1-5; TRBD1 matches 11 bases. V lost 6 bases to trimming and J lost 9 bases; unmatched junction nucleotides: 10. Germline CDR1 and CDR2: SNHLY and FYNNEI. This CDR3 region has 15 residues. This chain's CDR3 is CASSAGQGVRWPQHF. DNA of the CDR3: TGTGCCAGCAGCGCGGGACAGGGGGTTCGGTGGCCCCAGCATTTT. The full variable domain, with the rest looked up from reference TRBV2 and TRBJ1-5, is EPEVTQTPSHQVTQMGQEVILRCVPISNHLYFYWYRQILGQKVEFLVSFYNNEISEKSEIFDDQFSVERPDGSNFTLKIRSTKLEDSAMYFCASSAGQGVRWPQHFGDGTRLSIL.

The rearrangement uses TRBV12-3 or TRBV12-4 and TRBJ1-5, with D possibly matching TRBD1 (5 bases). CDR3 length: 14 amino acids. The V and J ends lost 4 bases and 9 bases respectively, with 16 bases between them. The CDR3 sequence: CASSSGTPGGPQHF. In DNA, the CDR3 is TGTGCCAGCAGTTCCGGGACCCCGGGAGGGCCCCAGCATTTT.

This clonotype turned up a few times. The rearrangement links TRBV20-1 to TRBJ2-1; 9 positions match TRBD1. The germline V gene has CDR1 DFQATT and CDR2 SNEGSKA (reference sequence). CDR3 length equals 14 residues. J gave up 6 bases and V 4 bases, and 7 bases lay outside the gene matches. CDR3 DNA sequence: TGCAGTGCTACGAGGACAGGGGTCGGCAATGAGCAGTTCTTC. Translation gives CSATRTGVGNEQFF.

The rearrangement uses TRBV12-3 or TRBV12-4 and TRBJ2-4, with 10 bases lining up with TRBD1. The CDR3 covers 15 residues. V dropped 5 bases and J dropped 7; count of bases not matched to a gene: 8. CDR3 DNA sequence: TGTGCCAGCAGTACTAAGGGACAGGGGCCCAACATTCAGTACTTC. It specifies CASSTKGQGPNIQYF.

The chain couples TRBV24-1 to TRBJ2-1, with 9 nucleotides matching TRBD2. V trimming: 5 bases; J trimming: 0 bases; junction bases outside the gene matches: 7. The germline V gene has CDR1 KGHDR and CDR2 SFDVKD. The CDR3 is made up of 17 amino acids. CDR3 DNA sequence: TGTGCCACCAGTGGACTAGCGGATAGTAGCTCCTACAATGAGCAGTTCTTC. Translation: CATSGLADSSSYNEQFF.

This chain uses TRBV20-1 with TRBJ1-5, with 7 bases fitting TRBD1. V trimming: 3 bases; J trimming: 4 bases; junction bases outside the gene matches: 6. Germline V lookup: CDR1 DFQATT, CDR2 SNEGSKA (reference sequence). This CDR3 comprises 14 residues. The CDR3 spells CSASRQGPNQPQHF. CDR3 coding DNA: TGCAGTGCTAGTAGACAGGGACCGAATCAGCCCCAGCATTTT.

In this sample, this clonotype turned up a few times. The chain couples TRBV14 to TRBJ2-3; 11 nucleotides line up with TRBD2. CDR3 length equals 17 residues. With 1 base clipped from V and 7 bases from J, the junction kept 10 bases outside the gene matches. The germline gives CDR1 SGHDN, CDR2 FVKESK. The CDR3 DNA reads TGTGCCAGCAGCCAAGTTCGCGGTAGCGGGGGGGCCAATACGCAGTATTTT. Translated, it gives CASSQVRGSGGANTQYF. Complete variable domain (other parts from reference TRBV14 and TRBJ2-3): EAGVTQFPSHSVIEKGQTVTLRCDPISGHDNLYWYRRVMGKEIKFLLHFVKESKQDESGMPNNRFLAERTGGTYSTLKVQPAELEDSGVYFCASSQVRGSGGANTQYFGPGTRLTVL.

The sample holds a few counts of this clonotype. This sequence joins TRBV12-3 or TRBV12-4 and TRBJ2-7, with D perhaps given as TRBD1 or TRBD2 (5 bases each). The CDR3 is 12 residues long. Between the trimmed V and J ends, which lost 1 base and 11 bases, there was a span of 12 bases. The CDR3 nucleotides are TGTGCCAGCAGTTTAGGGGGGACCGTGGAGTACTTC. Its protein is CASSLGGTVEYF.

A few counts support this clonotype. The CDR3 protein is CSASAGNQPQHF. CDR3 nucleotides: TGCAGTGCTAGCGCAGGGAATCAGCCCCAGCATTTT. The gene calls are TRBV20-1 and TRBJ1-5; TRBD1 might be the D (5 bases). The CDR3 runs to 12 residues. The V and J ends lost 3 bases and 4 bases respectively, with 7 bases between them. Germline V gene data show CDR1 as DFQATT and CDR2 as SNEGSKA (reference sequence).

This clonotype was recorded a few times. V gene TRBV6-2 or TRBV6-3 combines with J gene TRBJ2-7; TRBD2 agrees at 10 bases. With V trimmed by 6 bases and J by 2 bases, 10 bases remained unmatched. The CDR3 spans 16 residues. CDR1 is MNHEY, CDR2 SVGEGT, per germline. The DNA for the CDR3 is TGTGCCAGCAGCTTCCTAGCGGGAGAGTCCCCCTACGAGCAGTACTTC. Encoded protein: CASSFLAGESPYEQYF.

This CDR3 is CASSLGVRGYQPQHF. Here the CDR3 DNA reads TGTGCCAGCAGCCTCGGTGTCAGGGGCTATCAGCCCCAGCATTTT. This chain uses TRBV7-2 with TRBJ1-5, with D perhaps TRBD1 (6 bases). This CDR3 spans 15 amino acids. Deletions cut 5 bases from V and 5 bases from J, with 16 bases between. The V gene's germline CDR1 is SGHTA and CDR2 FQGNSA.